The TCR beta chain described here comes from a study of T-cell memory formation after mild COVID-19. About the research overall: Clustering of TCRs was largely donor specific.

Comment on this clonotype: Its antigen is unknown.

Germline V CDR1 and CDR2: SQVTM, ANQGSEA. Germline trimming cut 3 bases from V and 1 base from J; bases unmatched to any gene: 1. This CDR3 is built from 14 residues. A 5'RACE reaction primed in the constant segment made cDNA libraries of TCR alpha and TCR beta, and these carried sample barcodes and UMIs. One entry per CDR3 protein, called by TCRdb with MiXCR from the 5' RACE reads. The repertoire holds nearly 110,000 distinct CDR3 sequences, with around 14% as singletons. Study outcomes and limitations: CD4+ contracting clones lay mainly in CM and EM, CD8+ ones in EMRA. Memory cells collected pre-infection included some clones that later responded, suggesting cross-reactive memory joined.

This TCR was recovered from a man aged 18 to 30 who had mild COVID-19 (a few samples of this study predate the infection). Cell type and time point are not known. V is TRBV29-1 and J is TRBJ2-3; 10 bases align to TRBD2. Sample: PBMCs or a T cell subset sorted from them (not recorded which). CDR3 in amino acids: CSVDGLAGTDTQYF. DNA of the CDR3: TGCAGCGTTGATGGACTAGCGGGCACAGATACGCAGTATTTT.